This T cell receptor (beta chain) comes out of a study of liver allograft versus peripheral blood T cells. Whole-study context: Within transplanted livers, the T cell receptor repertoires were examined and compared against the repertoires present in the peripheral blood of liver transplant recipients.

TCRdb re-called the reads through MiXCR, storing one row per CDR3 protein. The sample has fewer than 15,000 distinct CDR3 sequences, approximately 19% seen once. This clonotype was seen only a few times. The CDR3 is made up of 15 amino acids. V lost 2 bases, J lost 1 base, and 13 bases lay in between. Germline V CDR1 and CDR2: DFQATT, SNEGSKA (reference sequence). The chain carries TRBV20-1 and TRBJ2-3, with D possibly matching TRBD1 (6 bases). The TCR sequence derives from a human patient who had a liver transplant. Some T cells may be the graft donor's. The CDR3 region has the DNA TGCAGTGCTAGAAACCCCAGGACAGGCACAGATACGCAGTATTTT. Encoded protein: CSARNPRTGTDTQYF.